The next 14 T cell receptor beta chains were all read from a single sample in a study of blood T cell repertoires in COVID-19. Clones were sequenced by immunoSEQ multiplex PCR, and TCRdb holds only the in-frame ones, with some missing. The sample has over 60,000 clones; nearly 90% are singletons. The sample consisted of peripheral blood. The source of these receptors is a man over 45 with acute or convalescent COVID-19.

The table lists this clone with a few counts. The rearrangement uses TRBV2 and TRBJ2-4, with TRBD2 matching over 7 bases. The ends lost 1 base at V and 1 base at J; junction bases unmatched: 7. Germline V gives CDR1 SNHLY, CDR2 FYNNEI. CDR3 length: 17 residues. CDR3 loop: CASSEGWPGGAKNIQYF. CDR3 DNA sequence: TGTGCCAGCAGTGAAGGATGGCCCGGGGGGGCCAAAAACATTCAGTACTTC.

This chain uses TRBV6-2 or TRBV6-3 with TRBJ2-5; 9 bases agree with TRBD2. The trim removed 5 bases at V and 5 bases at J, leaving 3 bases unmatched. Germline V gene sequence: CDR1 MNHEY, CDR2 SVGEGT. CDR3 length: 13 residues. This CDR3 is CASSLAGSETQYF. CDR3 bases: TGTGCCAGCAGTCTAGCGGGAAGTGAGACCCAGTACTTC.

This chain uses TRBV6-5 with TRBJ1-2, with 8 nucleotides matching TRBD1. Germline lookup yields CDR1 MNHEY and CDR2 SVGAGI. This CDR3 is 15 amino acids long. V gave up 2 bases and J gave up 6 bases; unmatched junction bases: 8. The CDR3 sequence: CASSYAPLTGDGYTF. The CDR3 coding sequence is TGTGCCAGCAGTTACGCCCCCCTGACAGGGGATGGCTACACCTTC.

The chain carries TRBV3-1 (or the pseudogene TRBV3-2) and TRBJ1-3, with no clear D. With 4 bases removed from V and 4 bases from J, the gap between germline ends came to 8 bases. This CDR3 region has 13 residues. CDR1 is LGHDT and CDR2 is YNNKEL in the germline V gene (reference sequence). The CDR3 protein is CASSRSGGNTIYF. The CDR3, as DNA: TGTGCCAGCAGCCGTTCAGGCGGAAACACCATATATTTT.

The chain recombines TRBV3-1 (or the pseudogene TRBV3-2) with TRBJ2-5, with TRBD2 identical over 11 bases. Germline trimming cut 8 bases from V and 7 bases from J; bases unmatched to any gene: 6. The CDR3 sequence is 13 residues long. Germline-derived CDR1 and CDR2 are LGHDT and YNNKEL (reference sequence). The CDR3 DNA follows: TGTGCCAGCTACGGTAGCGGGAGGGGGACCCAGTACTTC. Protein: CASYGSGRGTQYF.

The genes are TRBV7-6 and TRBJ2-1; 7 nucleotides agree with TRBD2. Losses at the gene ends were 4 bases for V and 3 bases for J; bases not matched to a gene: 6. This CDR3 has 15 residues. CDR1 is SGHVS and CDR2 is FNYEAQ in the germline V gene. CDR3 protein: CASSSTASGYNEQFF. The CDR3 nucleotides read TGTGCCAGCAGCTCCACGGCTAGCGGCTACAATGAGCAGTTCTTC.

V is TRBV7-6 and J is TRBJ2-1, with 7 nucleotides matching TRBD1. Germline V gene lookup returns CDR1 SGHVS and CDR2 FNYEAQ. The CDR3 is made up of 17 amino acids. After removal of 5 bases from V and 3 bases from J, the junction contained 13 bases not matched to a gene. The DNA of the CDR3 is TGTGCCAGCAGCCAGATACCGACAGGGTACGACTACAATGAGCAGTTCTTC. This translates into CASSQIPTGYDYNEQFF. Complete variable domain (other parts from reference TRBV7-6 and TRBJ2-1): GAGVSQSPRYKVTKRGQDVALRCDPISGHVSLYWYRQALGQGPEFLTYFNYEAQQDKSGLPNDRFSAERPEGSISTLTIQRTEQRDSAMYRCASSQIPTGYDYNEQFFGPGTRLTVL.

The chain has TRBV24-1 and TRBJ2-1; D is possibly TRBD1 (5 bases). The V end was cut by 5 bases, the J end by 8 bases, with 12 bases between. The CDR3 length is 13 residues. Germline V CDR1 and CDR2: KGHDR, SFDVKD. The CDR3 sequence is CATSGSGKDEQFF. The DNA for the CDR3 is TGTGCCACCAGTGGTTCAGGGAAAGATGAGCAGTTCTTC.

This chain uses TRBV18 with TRBJ1-1; weak D call: TRBD1 (6 bases). This CDR3 contains 20 residues. Trimming left V 3 bases short and J 1 base short, with 27 bases between. Germline assignment: CDR1 KGHSH and CDR2 LQKENI. The CDR3 DNA reads TGTGCCAGCTCACCCCGAACTACAAACAGGGTCCAGGTGTGGAACACTGAAGCTTTCTTT. It translates to CASSPRTTNRVQVWNTEAFF.

The chain employs TRBV19 and TRBJ2-4; possibly TRBD2 for D (5 bases). The germline CDR1 and CDR2 sequences are LNHDA and SQIVND (reference sequence). Trimming stripped 3 bases from V and 13 bases from J, with 22 bases between. This CDR3 region has 15 residues. The CDR3 nucleotides read TGTGCCAGTAGTATGCGGGCTAACGGCGGTGTAGAGCAGTACTTC. It is translated as CASSMRANGGVEQYF.

The V and J genes are TRBV6-6 and TRBJ1-1; D might be TRBD1 (6 bases). Germline V gene lookup returns CDR1 MNHNY and CDR2 SVGAGI (reference sequence). With 11 bases removed from V and 5 bases from J, the gap between germline ends came to 15 bases. The length of the CDR3 is 12 residues. The CDR3 nucleotides are TGTGCCTCGATAGGGGGTTGGACTGAAGCTTTCTTT. It encodes CASIGGWTEAFF.

V usage is TRBV6-5 and J usage is TRBJ1-1; no definite D call. V lost 6 bases to trimming and J lost 4 bases, with 18 bases between them. The CDR3 length is 15 residues. Germline-derived CDR1 and CDR2 are MNHEY and SVGAGI. CDR3 residues: CASSYQEGWGTEAFF. DNA of the CDR3: TGTGCCAGCAGCTACCAGGAGGGTTGGGGCACTGAAGCTTTCTTT.

The chain combines TRBV7-9 with TRBJ2-1, with TRBD2 matching 14 bases. Trimming cost V 5 bases and J 5 bases; bases outside gene matches: 5. CDR3 length equals 16 residues. Germline CDR1 SEHNR, CDR2 FQNEAQ (reference sequence). The CDR3 loop is CASSLPGLAGDNEQFF. CDR3 DNA sequence: TGTGCCAGCAGCCTTCCGGGACTAGCGGGAGACAATGAGCAGTTCTTC.

The chain links TRBV27 to TRBJ2-1; 8 bases fit TRBD1. The germline CDR1 and CDR2 sequences are MNHEY and SMNVEV (reference sequence). The CDR3 sequence is 15 residues long. Trimming cost V 4 bases and J 10 bases; bases outside gene matches: 12. Written as DNA, the CDR3 is TGTGCCAGCAGTTATGGACAGGGTTGGGAAGGAGAGCAGTTCTTC. This sequence encodes CASSYGQGWEGEQFF.